Reported below is one TCR beta chain. Its specificity is not known. The sample originates from a study of relationships among human T cell subsets. After CD25, CD56 and CD294 bead selections, the flow-through was collected as Th1 cells. Subset-specific monoclonal antibody beads were used to isolate T cell subsets. From mRNA, alpha and beta CDR3 regions were amplified using semiquantitative ARM-PCR. In ARM-PCR, communal superprimers followed tagged nested gene-specific primers for exponential amplification. First-round products served as template after exonuclease removal of nested primers. TCRdb reanalysed the multiplex PCR reads using MiXCR and keeps one entry per CDR3 protein. The sample records 10,000 to 15,000 distinct CDR3 sequences, approximately 64% being singletons. The germline V gene has CDR1 MGHRA and CDR2 YSYEKL. The CDR3 length is 16 residues. The V and J ends lost 0 bases and 3 bases respectively, with 12 bases between them.

The study's findings and limits: The seven subsets showed no significant differences in gene usage or CDR3 length.

Sequenced material: CD4+ Th1 cells sorted from blood. The origin of this receptor is a man aged 35 to 55 in good health. This chain links TRBV4-1 with TRBJ1-5; TRBD1 is a possible D gene (5 bases). CDR3 loop: CASSQEGGTFNQPQHF. In nucleotides, the CDR3 is TGCGCCAGCAGCCAAGAAGGAGGGACTTTCAATCAGCCCCAGCATTTT.